This is a list of T cell receptor beta chains from one sample in a study of cytomegalovirus exposure and HLA in healthy donors. Assay used: immunoSEQ multiplex PCR; TCRdb lists only in-frame clones, some missing. The table records 150,000 to 200,000 clones, 80% to 85% of them present only once. Sequencing used PBMCs. Receptors originate from a man in his forties or fifties in good health and CMV-seropositive. Each CDR3 is given with its conserved first and last residue. A D gene is named only where the DNA matches it firmly. The listing skips clone size in some rows; elsewhere it reads once, few, many or a size class.

CASSPGQGARSTDTQYF	TGTGCCAGCAGCCCGGGACAGGGGGCCCGCAGCACAGATACGCAGTATTTT	TRBV11-3	TRBJ2-3	TRBD1	.
CASSFEGGITDTQYF	TGTGCCAGCAGCTTTGAGGGAGGGATAACAGATACGCAGTATTTT	TRBV7-2	TRBJ2-3	TRBD2	.
CASSEVGGISYEQYF	TGTGCCAGCAGTGAAGTGGGCGGGATCTCCTACGAGCAGTACTTC	TRBV2	TRBJ2-7	.	.
CASSRDRAYEQYF	TGTGCCAGCAGCAGGGACAGGGCCTACGAGCAGTACTTC	TRBV6-5	TRBJ2-7	TRBD1	once
CSVDRQGVGYTF	TGCAGCGTTGACAGGCAGGGGGTCGGCTACACCTTC	TRBV29-1	TRBJ1-2	TRBD1	once
CASSVGRGAGNTIYF	TGTGCCAGCAGCGTTGGGAGGGGAGCAGGAAACACCATATATTTT	TRBV27	TRBJ1-3	.	.
CASSSPPSGGAYNEQFF	TGTGCCAGCAGCTCACCCCCTAGCGGGGGGGCTTACAATGAGCAGTTCTTC	TRBV13	TRBJ2-1	TRBD2	.
CAISGDRAGYTF	TGTGCCATCAGTGGGGACAGGGCTGGCTACACCTTC	TRBV10-3	TRBJ1-2	TRBD1	once
CASSLQGGGYEQYF	TGTGCCAGCAGTTTGCAGGGCGGTGGATACGAGCAGTACTTC	TRBV27	TRBJ2-7	.	.
CASSLTDTQYF	TGCGCCAGCAGCCTCACAGATACGCAGTATTTT	TRBV5-1	TRBJ2-3	.	few
CASSFLASANIQYF	TGTGCCAGCAGTTTTCTCGCTAGCGCGAACATTCAGTACTTC	TRBV28	TRBJ2-4	.	.
CASSFEGRSAYEQFF	TGTGCCAGCAGCTTTGAGGGCCGTTCAGCCTATGAGCAGTTCTTC	TRBV5-6	TRBJ2-1	.	.
CASSHHGTFKMVLYNEQFF	TGTGCCAGCAGCCATCACGGGACTTTCAAAATGGTACTCTACAATGAGCAGTTCTTC	TRBV9	TRBJ2-1	.	.
CASSLVADYNSPLHF	TGTGCCAGCAGCTTAGTAGCAGACTATAATTCACCCCTCCACTTT	TRBV7-6	TRBJ1-6	.	.
CASSLSLSTDTQYF	TGTGCCAGCAGCTTATCCCTGAGCACAGATACGCAGTATTTT	TRBV7-9	TRBJ2-3	.	.
CASSDSSGGTDTQYF	TGTGCCAGCAGTGATTCCAGCGGGGGTACAGATACGCAGTATTTT	TRBV6-4	TRBJ2-3	TRBD2	.
CASSSRFGTGVTEAFF	TGTGCCAGCAGCTCCCGATTCGGGACAGGGGTCACTGAAGCTTTCTTT	TRBV7-8	TRBJ1-1	TRBD1	.